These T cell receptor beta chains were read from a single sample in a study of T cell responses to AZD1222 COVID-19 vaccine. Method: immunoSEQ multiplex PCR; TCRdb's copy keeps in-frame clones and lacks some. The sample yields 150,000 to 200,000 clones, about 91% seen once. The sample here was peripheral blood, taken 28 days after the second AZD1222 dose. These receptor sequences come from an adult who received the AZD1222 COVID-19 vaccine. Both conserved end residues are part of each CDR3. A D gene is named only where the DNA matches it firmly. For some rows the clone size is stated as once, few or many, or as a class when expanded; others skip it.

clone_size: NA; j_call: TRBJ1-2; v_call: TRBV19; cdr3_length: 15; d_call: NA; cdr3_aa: CASSILEEANYGYTF; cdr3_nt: TGTGCCAGTAGTATACTGGAAGAAGCTAACTATGGCTACACCTTC
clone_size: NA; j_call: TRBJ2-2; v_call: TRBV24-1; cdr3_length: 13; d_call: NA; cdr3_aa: CATSAPGDGELFF; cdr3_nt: TGTGCCACCAGTGCTCCTGGGGACGGGGAGCTGTTTTTT
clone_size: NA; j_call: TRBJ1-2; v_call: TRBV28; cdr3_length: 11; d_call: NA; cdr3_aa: CASSSRFGYTF; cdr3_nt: TGTGCCAGCAGTTCGAGGTTTGGCTACACCTTC
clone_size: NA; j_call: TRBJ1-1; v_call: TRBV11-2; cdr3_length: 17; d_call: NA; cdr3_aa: CASSPPGGGVWYTEAFF; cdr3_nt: TGTGCCAGCAGCCCTCCCGGGGGGGGAGTCTGGTACACTGAAGCTTTCTTT
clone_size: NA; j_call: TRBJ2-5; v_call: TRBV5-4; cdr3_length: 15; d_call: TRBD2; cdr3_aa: CASSLNLAGQETQYF; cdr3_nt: TGTGCCAGCAGCTTGAACCTAGCGGGGCAAGAGACCCAGTACTTC
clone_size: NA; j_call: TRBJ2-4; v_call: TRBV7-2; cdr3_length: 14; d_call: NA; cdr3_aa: CASSSDSAKNIQYF; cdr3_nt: TGTGCCAGCAGCTCGGACAGCGCCAAAAACATTCAGTACTTC
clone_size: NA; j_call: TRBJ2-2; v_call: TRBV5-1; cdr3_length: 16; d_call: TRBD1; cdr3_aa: CASSLDGQGNTGELFF; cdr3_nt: TGCGCCAGCAGCTTGGATGGACAGGGGAACACCGGGGAGCTGTTTTTT
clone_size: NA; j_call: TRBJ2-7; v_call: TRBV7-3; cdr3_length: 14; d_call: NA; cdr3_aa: CASSLYGQSREQYF; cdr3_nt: TGTGCCAGCAGCTTATACGGACAGTCGCGCGAGCAGTACTTC
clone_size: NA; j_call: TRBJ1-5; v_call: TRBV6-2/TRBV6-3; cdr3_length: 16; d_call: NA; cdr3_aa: CASSYEEDHGNQPQHF; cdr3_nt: TGTGCCAGCAGTTATGAGGAGGACCATGGGAATCAGCCCCAGCATTTT
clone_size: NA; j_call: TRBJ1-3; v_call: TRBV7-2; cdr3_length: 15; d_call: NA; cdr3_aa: CASSFDILSGNTIYF; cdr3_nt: TGTGCCAGCAGCTTCGACATTCTCTCTGGAAACACCATATATTTT
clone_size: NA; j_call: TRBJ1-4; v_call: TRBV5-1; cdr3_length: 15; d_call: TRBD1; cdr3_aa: CASTLQGATNEKLFF; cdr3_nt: TGCGCCAGCACCTTACAGGGGGCAACTAATGAAAAACTGTTTTTT
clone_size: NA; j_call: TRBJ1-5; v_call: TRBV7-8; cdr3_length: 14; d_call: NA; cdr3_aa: CASSLGHGSGPQHF; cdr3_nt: TGTGCCAGCAGCTTAGGTCATGGTAGCGGGCCCCAGCATTTT
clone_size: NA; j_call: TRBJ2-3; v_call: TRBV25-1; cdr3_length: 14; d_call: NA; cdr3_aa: CASRGRLLTDTQYF; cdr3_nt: TGTGCCAGCAGAGGACGGTTACTCACAGATACGCAGTATTTT
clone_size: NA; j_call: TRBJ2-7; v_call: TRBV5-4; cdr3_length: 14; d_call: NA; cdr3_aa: CASSWGASPYEQYF; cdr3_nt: TGTGCCAGCAGCTGGGGGGCCAGCCCCTACGAGCAGTACTTC
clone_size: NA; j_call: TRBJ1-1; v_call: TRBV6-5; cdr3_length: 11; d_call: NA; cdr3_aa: CASNDDTEAFF; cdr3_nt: TGTGCCAGCAACGATGACACTGAAGCTTTCTTT
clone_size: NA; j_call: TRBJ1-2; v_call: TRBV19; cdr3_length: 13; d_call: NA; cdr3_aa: CASSSYRMGGYTF; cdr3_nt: TGTGCCAGTAGTAGTTACAGGATGGGGGGCTACACCTTC
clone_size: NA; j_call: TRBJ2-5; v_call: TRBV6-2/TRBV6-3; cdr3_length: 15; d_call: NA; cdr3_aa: CASSYSSVGGETQYF; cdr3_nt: TGTGCCAGCAGTTACTCGAGTGTAGGAGGGGAGACCCAGTACTTC
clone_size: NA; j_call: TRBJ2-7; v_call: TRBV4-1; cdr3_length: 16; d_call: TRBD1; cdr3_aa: CASSQGGGQVGYEQYF; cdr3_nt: TGCGCCAGCAGCCAAGGAGGCGGACAGGTTGGTTACGAGCAGTACTTC
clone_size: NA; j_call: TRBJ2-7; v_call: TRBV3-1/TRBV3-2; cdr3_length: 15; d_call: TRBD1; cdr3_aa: CASSRDRSPAYEQYF; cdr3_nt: TGTGCCAGCAGCCGGGACAGGTCCCCAGCCTACGAGCAGTACTTC
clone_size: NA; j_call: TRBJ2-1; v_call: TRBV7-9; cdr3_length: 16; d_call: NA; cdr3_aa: CASSFRGAVAYNEQFF; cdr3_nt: TGTGCCAGCAGCTTCCGTGGGGCGGTGGCCTACAATGAGCAGTTCTTC
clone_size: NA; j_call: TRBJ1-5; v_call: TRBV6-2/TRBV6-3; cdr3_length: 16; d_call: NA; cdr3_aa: CASSDYQRRGNQPQHF; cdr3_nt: TGTGCCAGCAGTGACTACCAAAGAAGGGGCAATCAGCCCCAGCATTTT
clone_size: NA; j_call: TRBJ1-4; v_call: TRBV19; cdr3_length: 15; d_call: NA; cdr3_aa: CASTVHRSTNEKLFF; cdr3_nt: TGTGCCAGTACCGTCCACCGCTCAACTAATGAAAAACTGTTTTTT
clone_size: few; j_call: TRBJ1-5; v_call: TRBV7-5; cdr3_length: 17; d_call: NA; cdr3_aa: CARSSYNRRHSNQPQHF; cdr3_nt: TGTGCCAGAAGCTCCTATAACAGGCGACATAGCAATCAGCCCCAGCATTTT
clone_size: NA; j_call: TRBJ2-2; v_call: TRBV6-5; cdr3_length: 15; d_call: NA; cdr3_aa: CASSFGAANTGELFF; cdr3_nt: TGTGCCAGCAGCTTTGGGGCCGCCAACACCGGGGAGCTGTTTTTT